Below, 24 T cell receptor beta chains from the same sample are listed, as sequenced in a study of blood T cell repertoires in COVID-19. Some clones are missing from TCRdb's copy, which holds only in-frame ones; the method was immunoSEQ multiplex PCR. The table has approximately 110,000 clones, approximately 84% seen once. The sequencing input was peripheral blood. The source is a man aged 40-49 years with acute or convalescent COVID-19.

The chain couples TRBV2 to TRBJ2-2; D ambiguous. The V gene's germline CDR1 is SNHLY and CDR2 FYNNEI. Trimming cost V 1 base and J 2 bases, with 8 bases left between them. The CDR3 has 15 amino acids. The DNA for the CDR3 is TGTGCCAGCAGTGAAGGGAACAGTAACACCGGGGAGCTGTTTTTT. Encoded protein: CASSEGNSNTGELFF.

Remarks on this clone: Additional DNA sequences in this sample encode the identical CDR3. The V call is TRBV6-6, the J call TRBJ2-7, with TRBD2 identical over 9 bases. Unmatched junction bases numbered 7, after V lost 0 bases and J lost 4 bases. Looked up from germline, CDR1 is MNHNY and CDR2 is SVGAGI (reference sequence). The CDR3 spans 16 residues. CDR3 residues: CASSYSGGGARYEQYF. CDR3 DNA: TGTGCCAGCAGTTACTCGGGCGGGGGGGCGCGGTACGAGCAGTACTTC.

The chain carries TRBV7-8 and TRBJ2-7, with TRBD2 as a possible D gene (5 bases). The CDR3 is 12 residues long. Trimming cost V 1 base and J 5 bases, with 6 bases left between them. In germline, CDR1 is SGHVS, CDR2 FQNEAQ. The CDR3 loop reads CASSLGGDEQYF. The DNA for the CDR3 is TGTGCCAGCAGCTTAGGGGGAGACGAGCAGTACTTC.

This chain joins TRBV4-2 and TRBJ1-1; D call uncertain. Deletions cut 2 bases from V and 1 base from J, with 11 bases between. The CDR3 runs to 15 residues. Germline V CDR1 and CDR2: LGHNA, YNFKEQ. The CDR3 here is CASSQTETSNTEAFF. In nucleotides, the CDR3 is TGTGCCAGCAGCCAAACCGAGACATCGAACACTGAAGCTTTCTTT.

The chain employs TRBV7-3 and TRBJ2-1; D possibly corresponds to TRBD2 (5 bases). Germline V gives CDR1 SGHTA, CDR2 FQGTGA. CDR3 length equals 12 residues. Trimming cost V 5 bases and J 9 bases, with 11 bases left between them. CDR3 in DNA: TGTGCCAGCAGCCACGTCCGGGGTGAGCAGTTCTTC. Protein: CASSHVRGEQFF.

This chain connects TRBV6-6 to TRBJ2-6; D remains unclear. The CDR3 consists of 16 residues. The V end lost 6 bases, the J end lost 0 bases, and 12 bases lay between the germline ends. Germline loops: CDR1 MNHNY, CDR2 SVGAGI (reference sequence). CDR3 in DNA: TGTGCCAGCAGCCGCCCACAGAGCTCTGGGGCCAACGTCCTGACTTTC. Translation gives CASSRPQSSGANVLTF.

The V call is TRBV11-2, the J call TRBJ2-5; 11 bases map to TRBD1. With 1 base clipped from V and 6 bases from J, the junction kept 16 bases outside the gene matches. Germline V gene data show CDR1 as SGHAT and CDR2 as FQNNGV. The CDR3 has 19 amino acids. This CDR3 reads CASSLVGTGGSNIKKTQYF. The CDR3 DNA sequence: TGTGCCAGCAGCTTAGTAGGGACAGGGGGGTCAAATATTAAAAAGACCCAGTACTTC.

This clone turned up a few times. The rearrangement uses TRBV6-5 and TRBJ1-2; 7 nucleotides line up with TRBD1. Losses at the gene ends were 4 bases for V and 0 bases for J; bases not matched to a gene: 8. Germline values: CDR1 MNHEY, CDR2 SVGAGI. The CDR3 spans 16 residues. The CDR3 spells CASSSLPGQPNYGYTF. The CDR3 coding sequence is TGTGCCAGCAGTTCCCTACCGGGACAGCCTAACTATGGCTACACCTTC.

This clone was detected a few times. The V and J genes are TRBV5-1 and TRBJ1-1; no clear D gene. V lost 4 bases and J lost 1, with 14 bases in between. The germline V gene encodes CDR1 SGHRS and CDR2 YFSETQ. The CDR3 consists of 15 residues. CDR3 amino acids: CASSLPGVGNTEAFF. In DNA, the CDR3 is TGCGCCAGCAGCCTCCCAGGCGTAGGGAACACTGAAGCTTTCTTT.

This chain connects TRBV7-9 to TRBJ1-6; TRBD1 aligns across 7 bases. The J segment lost 11 bases and the V segment lost 1 base, leaving 2 bases of the junction unmatched. The CDR3 spans 13 residues. The germline CDR1 and CDR2 sequences are SEHNR and FQNEAQ (reference sequence). The CDR3 DNA reads as TGTGCCAGCAGCTTAGACAGGGGTGCACCCCTCCACTTT. Encoded protein: CASSLDRGAPLHF.

CDR3 bases: TGTGCCAGCAGCTACAGGGATTTGGTCGATGAAAAACTGTTTTTT. Its translation is CASSYRDLVDEKLFF. The chain recombines TRBV13 with TRBJ1-4; D perhaps matches TRBD1 (6 bases). With 4 bases removed from V and 6 bases from J, the gap between germline ends came to 15 bases. The CDR3 extends over 15 amino acids. Germline V gives CDR1 PRHDT, CDR2 FYEKMQ (reference sequence). Filled out from reference TRBV13 and TRBJ1-4, the complete variable domain reads AAGVIQSPRHLIKEKRETATLKCYPIPRHDTVYWYQQGPGQDPQFLISFYEKMQSDKGSIPDRFSAQQFSDYHSELNMSSLELGDSALYFCASSYRDLVDEKLFFGSGTQLSVL.

CDR3 protein: CASSRQREPQHF. CDR3 in DNA: TGTGCCAGCTCACGCCAGCGGGAGCCCCAGCATTTT. This chain joins TRBV18 and TRBJ1-5; D remains ambiguous. The germline gives CDR1 KGHSH, CDR2 LQKENI. There are 12 residues in the CDR3. Between the trimmed V and J ends, which lost 4 bases and 8 bases, there was a span of 9 bases.

The CDR3 loop reads CASSLDGRGTGELFF. CDR3 coding DNA: TGTGCCAGCAGTTTAGATGGGAGGGGCACCGGGGAGCTGTTTTTT. The chain recombines TRBV28 with TRBJ2-2; 7 bases are shared with TRBD2. This CDR3 spans 15 amino acids. Germline V gives CDR1 MDHEN, CDR2 SYDVKM. Trimming at V came to 2 bases and at J to 4 bases, leaving 4 bases not matched to a gene.

V and J are TRBV2 and TRBJ1-4; no definite D call. In germline, CDR1 is SNHLY, CDR2 FYNNEI. V lost 4 bases and J 0 bases, leaving 9 bases between the germline ends. The CDR3 consists of 15 residues. The CDR3 region has the DNA TGTGCCAGCAGTGGGCCGGCGGCAACTAATGAAAAACTGTTTTTT. This codes for CASSGPAATNEKLFF.

This clone was observed a few times. The chain is built from TRBV6-5 and TRBJ1-2; D is ambiguous. Trimming left V 0 bases short and J 2 bases short, with 4 bases between. This CDR3 is built from 13 residues. From germline, CDR1 is MNHEY and CDR2 SVGAGI. The CDR3 bases are TGTGCCAGCAGTTACTCTCCGAACTATGGCTACACCTTC. This translates into CASSYSPNYGYTF.

The chain is built from TRBV6-5 and TRBJ2-5; TRBD1 matches at 9 bases. The V gene's germline CDR1 is MNHEY and CDR2 SVGAGI. The CDR3 extends over 13 amino acids. Trimming removed 8 bases from V and 6 bases from J; junction bases left unmatched: 7. This CDR3 is CASGTGKGKTQYF. The CDR3, as DNA: TGTGCCAGCGGGACAGGGAAAGGGAAGACCCAGTACTTC.

The chain carries TRBV12-5 and TRBJ2-1, with 12 bases aligning to TRBD2. Germline CDR1 is LGHNT and CDR2 is FRNRAP. J gave up 5 bases and V 6 bases, and 11 bases lay outside the gene matches. The CDR3 runs to 17 residues. Here the CDR3 reads CASGPLLAGGTHNEQFF. The CDR3 nucleotides read TGTGCTAGTGGGCCACTCCTAGCGGGGGGGACCCACAATGAGCAGTTCTTC.

This chain joins TRBV28 and TRBJ2-1, with TRBD2 as a possible D gene (6 bases). The CDR3 length is 17 residues. Trimming took 8 bases from V and 0 from J, leaving 20 bases between them. CDR1 is MDHEN, CDR2 SYDVKM, per germline. The DNA of the CDR3 is TGTGCCAGCGTCACCGGGAGCGGGCTCAGCTCCTACAATGAGCAGTTCTTC. Translating gives CASVTGSGLSSYNEQFF.

V usage is TRBV6-5 and J usage is TRBJ1-1, with 9 positions matching TRBD1. After removal of 6 bases from V and 1 base from J, the junction contained 3 bases not matched to a gene. The CDR3 sequence is 14 residues long. Per germline, CDR1 MNHEY and CDR2 SVGAGI. For the CDR3, the DNA is TGTGCCAGCAGCGACAGGGGGTCGAACACTGAAGCTTTCTTT. Translation gives CASSDRGSNTEAFF.

The gene calls are TRBV18 and TRBJ2-2, with 10 bases identical to TRBD1. Per germline, CDR1 KGHSH and CDR2 LQKENI. CDR3 length: 16 residues. With V trimmed by 5 bases and J by 0 bases, 3 bases remained unmatched. The CDR3 bases are TGTGCCAGCTCAGGAGGACAGGGGGCGAACACCGGGGAGCTGTTTTTT. It yields the protein CASSGGQGANTGELFF.

The rearrangement uses TRBV6-2 or TRBV6-3 and TRBJ1-5; D is unresolved. Germline CDR1 is MNHEY and CDR2 is SVGEGT. V shed 5 bases and J shed 2 bases, with 13 bases lying between them. CDR3 length equals 15 residues. CDR3 nucleotide sequence: TGTGCCAGCAGTCCCGGTAGTTCGGGCAATCAGCCCCAGCATTTT. The encoded protein is CASSPGSSGNQPQHF.

V and J are TRBV7-2 and TRBJ1-4; possibly TRBD1 for D (6 bases). The V end was cut by 4 bases, the J end by 13 bases, with 22 bases between. Germline-derived CDR1 and CDR2 are SGHTA and FQGNSA. The CDR3 runs 15 residues. CDR3 in DNA: TGTGCCAGCAGCTGGGACCGGGACACCGGGAGGGGACTGTTTTTT. Protein: CASSWDRDTGRGLFF.

This clone was seen a single time. This chain uses TRBV6-5 with TRBJ1-5, with 8 bases aligning to TRBD1. Germline V gene lookup returns CDR1 MNHEY and CDR2 SVGAGI. The CDR3 runs to 13 residues. The V gene end was trimmed by 6 bases and the J gene end by 8 bases; junction bases not matched to a gene: 6. As DNA, the CDR3 is TGTGCCAGCAGCCACACAGGGGGAGAGCCCCAGCATTTT. The encoded protein is CASSHTGGEPQHF.

This clone was seen a single time. The chain couples TRBV6-5 to TRBJ2-3; TRBD2 is a possible D gene (6 bases). V lost 6 bases to trimming and J lost 8 bases, with 9 bases between them. Germline V CDR1 and CDR2: MNHEY, SVGAGI. There are 11 residues in the CDR3. The CDR3 coding sequence is TGTGCCAGCAGAAAAGCGGGTACGCAGTATTTT. Its protein is CASRKAGTQYF.